This T cell receptor beta chain was retrieved from a study of T-cell reconstitution after alpha-beta-depleted transplantation in children (dated by TCRdb to between 2015 and 2016). About the full investigation: T-cell immune reconstitution after TCRalphabeta/CD19-depleted allogeneic hematopoietic cell transplantation in children was quantitatively tracked in the study by means of TCR repertoire profiling.

CDR1 and CDR2 are drawn from the germline V gene: MGHRA, YSYEKL. The CDR3 holds 15 amino acids from the cysteine to the phenylalanine. The DNA shown is the 45-base CDR3, in frame from base 1. V is clipped by 4 bases and J by 2 bases, and the sequence between their germline boundaries is 13 bases long. Comment on this clonotype: Which antigen it targets is not known. Nothing much larger sits one base from this clone, and base qualities are not available.

Libraries were made using PCR. These reads were obtained on an Illumina HiSeq 2500. To normalize quantification of the TCRbeta repertoire, the TCR libraries were built with molecular barcoding that relied on unique molecular identifiers. TCRdb reanalyzed the raw reads on its own, using fastp at Q25 for trimming and MiXCR for clone calling, and kept in-frame beta chains. Every entry covers one CDR3 protein and lists the most common genes and DNA from its rows. The sample contains about 980,000 distinct CDR3 sequences, under 30% of them found a single time. The biggest ten clones account for 28% of the sample. The sample's treatment or condition label is to be understood as: allogeneic hematopoietic cell transplantation with graft depleted of TCRalphabeta T cells and CD19 B cells. The transplant recipients were children given TCRalphabeta/CD19-depleted allogeneic hematopoietic cell grafts. What the research found in general, with its limitations: Over the following months the frequencies of hyperexpanded clones went down, and after one year T-cell counts and TCRbeta diversity were mostly credited to newly produced T cells. About two months after transplant, the apparently early recovery of alphabetaT-cell counts reportedly depended on just several hundred clones that had expanded rapidly and came from non-depleted graft cells. The high TCRbeta diversity at day 60 in some patients was ascribed to recipient T cells and intrathymic progenitors that had survived conditioning.

This specimen consisted of PBMCs, mostly from graft donor cells, obtained 360 days after TCRalphabeta/CD19-depleted stem cell transplant. Recombination connected TRBV4-1 to TRBJ2-3; the D gene identity is not certain. The clonotype comes from a boy under two years old who had a stem cell transplant for SCID, so the T cells may come from the graft donor. CDR3 reads: CASSRDWTVTDTQYF. The sequenced DNA: TGCGCCAGCAGCCGAGACTGGACGGTCACAGATACGCAGTATTTT.